These T cell receptor beta chains were read from a single sample in a study of OX40 agonist ivuxolimab in advanced cancers. This table comes from immunoSEQ multiplex PCR, and its TCRdb copy is limited to in-frame clones, with some not included. Found here are 55,000 to 65,000 clones, approximately 90% of them singletons; the top ten hold roughly 25%. This sample comprised CD4+ or CD8+ T cells sorted from blood, obtained in a trial of the OX40 agonist ivuxolimab. These receptors came from an adult with an advanced solid tumor such as melanoma, head and neck, liver or kidney cancer. CDR3s include the opening cysteine and the closing phenylalanine or tryptophan. A D gene is named only where the DNA matches it firmly. Part of the rows lack a size; the others show once, few, many or a class for expanded clones.

NA,TRBV27,TRBD1,TRBJ1-2,TGTGCCAGCAGTTTGGCGGGACAGGGGTATTCAGGCTACACCTTC,CASSLAGQGYSGYTF
NA,TRBV28,NA,TRBJ1-1,TGTGCCAGCAGTTCGCTGACCGCTCGGGGGGCTGGGAACACTGAAGCTTTCTTT,CASSSLTARGAGNTEAFF
once,TRBV6-5,TRBD1,TRBJ1-5,TGTGCCAGCAGCCTAGACAGGGGAGTCGCGCCCCAGCATTTT,CASSLDRGVAPQHF
NA,TRBV4-3,NA,TRBJ2-7,TGCGCCAGCAGCCAAGAAGCAGGACCCTTTGACTTCGCCTACGAGCAGTACTTC,CASSQEAGPFDFAYEQYF
NA,TRBV9,NA,TRBJ2-5,TGTGCCAGCACCCTCGGCCCTAGCGTTCAAGAGACCCAGTACTTC,CASTLGPSVQETQYF
NA,TRBV30,NA,TRBJ2-1,TGTGCCTGGAGTAGGATGACTTACGGCTACAATGAGCAGTTCTTC,CAWSRMTYGYNEQFF
NA,TRBV4-3,NA,TRBJ1-5,TGCGCCAGCAGCCAAGAAGGGGGTGGCAATCAGCCCCAGCATTTT,CASSQEGGGNQPQHF
NA,TRBV5-1,NA,TRBJ2-2,TGCGCCAGCAGCAAACGAAACACCGGGGAGCTGTTTTTT,CASSKRNTGELFF
NA,TRBV7-9,NA,TRBJ2-1,TGTGCCAGCAGCCTAGTGGGCTATGAGCAGTTCTTC,CASSLVGYEQFF
once,TRBV5-1,NA,TRBJ2-1,TGCGCCAGCAGCTTGTTAGCGGTGAGCTCCTACAATGAGCAGTTCTTC,CASSLLAVSSYNEQFF
NA,TRBV6-6,TRBD2,TRBJ2-3,TGTGCCAGCAGTTATGTTAGCGGGGGGGCGTTAGATACGCAGTATTTT,CASSYVSGGALDTQYF
NA,TRBV28,NA,TRBJ2-3,TGTGCCAGCAGTTTATTTGGGGGAGATACGCAGTATTTT,CASSLFGGDTQYF
NA,TRBV13,NA,TRBJ1-6,TGTGCCAGCAGTCACGACAGGAGCAATTCACCCCTCCACTTT,CASSHDRSNSPLHF
NA,TRBV7-8,NA,TRBJ2-5,TGTGCCAGCAGCCAGGCAGGGGGGTTGGAGACCCAGTACTTC,CASSQAGGLETQYF
once,TRBV4-1,NA,TRBJ2-2,TGCGCCAGCAGCCCAGGGGATGGGAACGGGGAGCTGTTTTTT,CASSPGDGNGELFF
NA,TRBV7-6,NA,TRBJ2-7,TGTGCCAGCAGCCCCTCGGGCAGGGGAACCTACGAGCAGTACTTC,CASSPSGRGTYEQYF
NA,TRBV28,NA,TRBJ2-7,TGTGCCAGCAGCTGGGGGTACGAGCAGTACTTC,CASSWGYEQYF
NA,TRBV4-1,NA,TRBJ2-2,TGCGCCAGCAGTGGGGAGGTCGGGGAGCTGTTTTTT,CASSGEVGELFF
NA,TRBV4-3,TRBD1,TRBJ1-2,TGCGCCAGCAGCCACCGGACAGGGGGCTACTTC,CASSHRTGGYF
NA,TRBV6-5,NA,TRBJ2-1,TGTGCCAGCAGTTACCGCGCCCACCTAAACAATGAGCAGTTCTTC,CASSYRAHLNNEQFF
NA,TRBV15,TRBD1,TRBJ2-5,TGTGCCACCAGCTCTCGGACAGGGGGGGCCGAGACCCAGTACTTC,CATSSRTGGAETQYF
NA,TRBV4-3,NA,TRBJ2-1,TGCGCCAGCAGCCAAGGGTGGTCCTACAATGAGCAGTTCTTC,CASSQGWSYNEQFF
NA,TRBV6-5,TRBD1,TRBJ1-5,TGTGCCAGCAGCCCGGGACAGGGTGGTTGGCCCCAGCATTTT,CASSPGQGGWPQHF
NA,TRBV7-3,NA,TRBJ2-1,TGTGCCAGCAGCCACCGGACTGGAAGCTCCTACAATGAGCAGTTCTTC,CASSHRTGSSYNEQFF
few,TRBV21-1,NA,TRBJ2-1,TGTGCCAGCAGCAAAATTTCTTTCGAGCGCACCCGACCGGGACGAAACAATGAGCAGTTCTTC,CASSKISFERTRPGRNNEQFF
NA,TRBV27,NA,TRBJ2-3,TGTGCCAGCAGTTTGTTAGGGCCGAGCACAGATACGCAGTATTTT,CASSLLGPSTDTQYF
NA,TRBV7-3,NA,TRBJ2-1,TGTGCCAGCAGCTTAGTGGGGAATGAGCAGTTCTTC,CASSLVGNEQFF
once,TRBV30,NA,TRBJ1-6,TGTGCCTGGAGTGTACTTAACGGGGACTCACCCCTCCACTTT,CAWSVLNGDSPLHF
NA,TRBV19,NA,TRBJ1-4,TGTGCCAGTAGTATAGATTTGGAGGGTGAAAAACTGTTTTTT,CASSIDLEGEKLFF
NA,TRBV6-5,NA,TRBJ1-1,TGTGCCAGCAGTCCCAGTTCCCCGGGGAACACTGAAGCTTTCTTT,CASSPSSPGNTEAFF
NA,TRBV4-1,NA,TRBJ2-5,TGCGCCAGCAGCCAAGCTGAGCAAGAGACCCAGTACTTC,CASSQAEQETQYF
NA,TRBV28,NA,TRBJ2-1,TGTGCCAGCAGTTTACCCTCTCCGCGGGGGCTATCGAATGAGCAGTTCTTC,CASSLPSPRGLSNEQFF
NA,TRBV29-1,NA,TRBJ1-4,TGCAGCGTTGAATTGCCAGAGGCTAATGAAAAACTGTTTTTT,CSVELPEANEKLFF
NA,TRBV6-4,TRBD2,TRBJ2-1,TGTGCCAGCAGCAGACTAGCGGGGGGCAATGAGCAGTTCTTC,CASSRLAGGNEQFF
NA,TRBV18,NA,TRBJ2-2,TGTGCCAGCTCACCAAATCAGGGGAACACCGGGGAGCTGTTTTTT,CASSPNQGNTGELFF
once,TRBV27,TRBD2,TRBJ2-1,TGTGCCAGCAGTTTATGGCTAGCGGGGGGTTCCAATGAGCAGTTCTTC,CASSLWLAGGSNEQFF
NA,TRBV4-1,TRBD2,TRBJ2-1,TGCGCCAGCAGCGCCCATAGCGGGAGGGTTCACTCCTACAATGAGCAGTTCTTC,CASSAHSGRVHSYNEQFF